Shown below are 17 T cell receptor beta chains from a single sample sequenced in a study of blood T cell repertoires in COVID-19 (dated by TCRdb to about 2020). Preparation of the library involved the immunoSEQ multiplex PCR assay. TCRdb mirrors the immuneACCESS table, restricted to in-frame sequences. Some clones are absent from its copies; in checked studies, under half trace to an unresolved V gene, and the reason for the others is unknown. The table for this sample lists roughly 380,000 clones; approximately 80% of them were counted only once. 0.85% to 1.2% of the sample is held by the ten biggest clonotypes. Source material: peripheral blood. The source is a human donor with acute or convalescent COVID-19. The donor label of this sample is uncertain.

The chain combines TRBV5-1 with TRBJ2-7, with D possibly matching TRBD1 (6 bases). The V gene's germline CDR1 is SGHRS and CDR2 YFSETQ. Trimming shortened V by 0 bases and J by 5 bases, and 15 bases separated the two germline ends. CDR3 length: 15 amino acids. Here the CDR3 DNA reads TGCGCCAGCAGCTTGGGGGGGCCCCCTCTAGACGAGCAGTACTTC. Amino acids: CASSLGGPPLDEQYF.

This clone was counted a few times. In the same sample, other DNA sequences code for this CDR3. The chain recombines TRBV4-2 with TRBJ1-1; the D is unclear. Trimming removed 3 bases at V and 5 bases at J, with 7 bases between. Germline CDR1 reads LGHNA; CDR2 reads YNFKEQ. This CDR3 has 12 amino acids. The CDR3 nucleotides read TGTGCCAGCAGCCACCCGGGGACTGAAGCTTTCTTT. Amino acid sequence: CASSHPGTEAFF.

This clone showed up just once. CDR3 region: CASSLEAGAFYNEQFF. CDR3 DNA sequence: TGTGCCAGCAGCTTGGAAGCGGGGGCTTTCTACAATGAGCAGTTCTTC. The chain couples TRBV5-5 to TRBJ2-1; TRBD2 matches 8 bases. Germline CDR1 is SGHKS and CDR2 is YYEKEE (reference sequence). V lost 0 bases and J lost 3; bases outside the gene matches: 5. CDR3 length: 16 amino acids.

The rearrangement uses TRBV3-1 (or the pseudogene TRBV3-2) and TRBJ1-1; D is uncertain. This CDR3 contains 15 residues. V lost 1 base and J 6 bases, leaving 15 bases between the germline ends. The germline V gene has CDR1 LGHDT and CDR2 YNNKEL (reference sequence). In DNA form, the CDR3 reads TGTGCCAGCAGCCAAGTTGGTCGGAGAGGGCCTGAAGCTTTCTTT. This translates into CASSQVGRRGPEAFF.

The rearrangement joins TRBV30 to TRBJ2-2; D perhaps matches TRBD1 (6 bases). Trimming took 5 bases from V and 4 from J, leaving 17 bases between them. CDR1 and CDR2 from the germline V gene are GTSNPN and SVGIG (reference sequence). The CDR3 is 15 residues long. The CDR3 DNA sequence: TGTGCCTGGGCCAACAGGGCCCGAGCCACCGGGGAGCTGTTTTTT. Translation: CAWANRARATGELFF.

This clone was picked up one time. The rearrangement links TRBV6-4 to TRBJ2-2, with D possibly being TRBD1 (5 bases). V was pared by 7 bases and J by 0 bases, with 12 bases between. The CDR3 length is 15 residues. CDR1 is MRHNA and CDR2 is SNTAGT in the germline V gene. As DNA, the CDR3 is TGTGCCAGCAAGCGACAGCCTTCGAACACCGGGGAGCTGTTTTTT. Translating it yields CASKRQPSNTGELFF.

Here the CDR3 reads CASSQAGVGTEAFF. CDR3 sequence (DNA): TGTGCCAGCAGCCAGGCAGGGGTAGGCACTGAAGCTTTCTTT. This rearrangement joins TRBV4-2 to TRBJ1-1; a possible D gene is TRBD1 (6 bases). From germline, CDR1 is LGHNA and CDR2 YNFKEQ. There are 14 residues in the CDR3. The V end lost 3 bases, the J end lost 4 bases, and 12 bases lay between the germline ends.

V gene TRBV5-6 combines with J gene TRBJ2-5, with D maybe TRBD1 (5 bases). This CDR3 is 14 amino acids long. Trimming took off 0 bases at V and 2 bases at J, with 8 bases between the two ends. Germline V gene data show CDR1 as SGHDT and CDR2 as YYEEEE. The DNA of the CDR3 is TGTGCCAGCAGCTTGGGTGACAGACAAGAGACCCAGTACTTC. It is translated as CASSLGDRQETQYF.

This chain uses TRBV29-1 with TRBJ2-1; weak D call: TRBD1 (5 bases). The CDR3 covers 14 residues. The germline V gene has CDR1 SQVTM and CDR2 ANQGSEA. The ends were cut back, 4 bases at V and 0 bases at J, with 10 bases in the middle. DNA for the CDR3: TGCAGCGTTGGACAGATGAGCTCCTACAATGAGCAGTTCTTC. It yields the protein CSVGQMSSYNEQFF.

This clone appeared once. V usage is TRBV19 and J usage is TRBJ1-2; 10 bases match TRBD1. This CDR3 has 15 residues. CDR1 is LNHDA, CDR2 SQIVND, per germline (reference sequence). After removal of 7 bases from V and 0 bases from J, the junction contained 5 bases not matched to a gene. The CDR3 loop reads CASTDGTGANYGYTF. CDR3 nucleotides: TGTGCCAGTACCGACGGGACAGGGGCTAACTATGGCTACACCTTC.

V usage is TRBV19 and J usage is TRBJ2-1, with D possibly matching TRBD1 (5 bases). Germline V lookup: CDR1 LNHDA, CDR2 SQIVND (reference sequence). The CDR3 is 15 amino acids. V was pared by 3 bases and J by 3 bases, with 12 bases between. The CDR3 DNA sequence: TGTGCCAGTAGTATTCAGGGTGTGGACTACAATGAGCAGTTCTTC. Amino acid sequence: CASSIQGVDYNEQFF.

V is TRBV6-2 or TRBV6-3 and J is TRBJ2-1; D may be TRBD2 (7 bases). The V gene's germline CDR1 is MNHEY and CDR2 SVGEGT. The V end lost 2 bases, the J end lost 9 bases, and 11 bases lay between the germline ends. CDR3 length: 13 amino acids. CDR3 nucleotides: TGTGCCAGCAGTTACGGGGGGGGCGGTGAGCAGTTCTTC. This translates into CASSYGGGGEQFF.

V usage is TRBV5-1 and J usage is TRBJ2-7, with TRBD2 identical over 8 bases. Germline-derived CDR1 and CDR2 are SGHRS and YFSETQ. The V and J ends lost 5 bases and 2 bases, in that order; junction bases with no gene match: 9. This CDR3 is 15 amino acids long. CDR3 sequence (DNA): TGCGCCAGCAGAGACCAGCGGGGGCGCACCTACGAGCAGTACTTC. This translates into CASRDQRGRTYEQYF.

This clone was observed once. The chain joins TRBV2 to TRBJ1-2, with D possibly matching TRBD1 (5 bases). CDR3 length: 14 residues. Germline V gives CDR1 SNHLY, CDR2 FYNNEI. V gave up 6 bases and J gave up 0 bases, with 11 bases separating them. CDR3 coding DNA: TGTGCCAGCAGGACAGAGGTCTCTAACTATGGCTACACCTTC. This codes for CASRTEVSNYGYTF.

V and J are TRBV3-1 (or the pseudogene TRBV3-2) and TRBJ1-2; D not resolved. The CDR3 consists of 14 residues. Trimming pared 0 bases from V and 7 bases from J, leaving 12 bases between. Germline V lookup: CDR1 LGHDT, CDR2 YNNKEL (reference sequence). The CDR3 sequence is CASSQDRGLGGYTF. The CDR3 DNA sequence: TGTGCCAGCAGCCAAGATCGAGGGTTAGGTGGCTACACCTTC.

The chain couples TRBV15 to TRBJ2-7, with a possible D match to TRBD1 (6 bases). The CDR3 is 16 amino acids. Trimming removed 0 bases at V and 4 bases at J, with 16 bases between. Germline V gene sequence: CDR1 LNHNV, CDR2 YYDKDF (reference sequence). The CDR3 protein is CATSRDTGSIFYEQYF. The CDR3 nucleotides are TGTGCCACCAGCAGAGACACAGGGAGTATTTTTTACGAGCAGTACTTC.

Comments on this clone: At one boundary the junction diverges from the germline segment, which might be a read error. This chain uses TRBV29-1 with TRBJ1-2, with TRBD1 matching over 10 bases. Germline V gives CDR1 SQVTM, CDR2 ANQGSEA. The length of the CDR3 is 13 residues. This chain's CDR3 is CSVEGGQGMGYTF. The DNA of the CDR3 is TGCAGCGTAGAAGGGGGACAGGGGATGGGCTACACCTTC. The full variable domain, with the rest looked up from reference TRBV29-1 and TRBJ1-2, is SAVISQKPSRDICQRGTSLTIQCQVDSQVTMMFWYRQQPGQSLTLIATANQGSEATYESGFVIDKFPISRPNLTFSTLTVSNMSPEDSSIYLCSVEGGQGMGYTFGSGTRLTVV.